The 30 T cell receptor beta chains listed next were all sequenced from one sample in a study of cytomegalovirus exposure and HLA in healthy donors. This PCR relied on a set of 60 Vbeta primers and 13 Jbeta primers. The method was immunoSEQ multiplex PCR; TCRdb's version includes in-frame clones alone and lacks a portion of them. The table lists 210,000 or so clones, 76% of them singletons. Sequencing used PBMCs. The receptors were sampled from a young man in good health and CMV-seronegative.

This clone was counted between two and nine times. V is TRBV6-1 and J is TRBJ2-7, with 14 bases matching TRBD2. The CDR3 is 13 residues long. Looked up from germline, CDR1 is MNHNS and CDR2 is SASEGT. J lost 10 bases, V lost 4 bases, and 3 bases had no gene match. CDR3 sequence: CASSVGLAGVQYF. CDR3 in DNA: TGTGCCAGCAGTGTGGGACTAGCGGGAGTACAGTACTTC.

This clone occurred once. J is TRBJ1-1 and V is TRBV20-1; D remains ambiguous. Germline loops: CDR1 DFQATT, CDR2 SNEGSKA (reference sequence). Trimming removed 3 bases at V and 7 bases at J, with 9 bases between. The CDR3 sequence is 11 residues long. The CDR3 region has the DNA TGCAGTGCTAGTTCGGGATTTGAAGCTTTCTTT. Residues: CSASSGFEAFF.

This chain joins TRBV18 and TRBJ2-5; maybe TRBD2 (5 bases). Germline V gene lookup returns CDR1 KGHSH and CDR2 LQKENI. The CDR3 covers 14 residues. The V gene lost 4 bases and the J gene lost 5 bases, with 14 bases spanning the gap. CDR3 bases: TGTGCCAGCTCACTTAATAGGGTAGCGGAGACCCAGTACTTC. Protein sequence: CASSLNRVAETQYF. The whole variable domain, remainder taken from reference TRBV18 and TRBJ2-5, is NAGVMQNPRHLVRRRGQEARLRCSPMKGHSHVYWYRQLPEEGLKFMVYLQKENIIDESGMPKERFSAEFPKEGPSILRIQQVVRGDSAAYFCASSLNRVAETQYFGPGTRLLVL.

The chain recombines TRBV11-2 with TRBJ2-7; 7 bases match TRBD2. V was clipped by 0 bases and J by 1 base; unmatched bases: 6. The CDR3 sequence is 16 residues long. Germline loops: CDR1 SGHAT, CDR2 FQNNGV. The CDR3 sequence is CASSLDRLAASYEQYF. In DNA form, the CDR3 reads TGTGCCAGCAGCTTAGATAGGCTAGCGGCTTCCTACGAGCAGTACTTC.

The chain recombines TRBV5-6 with TRBJ1-3; the match to TRBD1 covers 7 bases. This CDR3 region has 14 residues. Trimming removed 3 bases from V and 2 bases from J; junction bases left unmatched: 2. Germline CDR1 and CDR2: SGHDT and YYEEEE. The CDR3 DNA sequence: TGTGCCAGCAGCTCAACAGGGGCTGGAAACACCATATATTTT. Encoded protein: CASSSTGAGNTIYF. Looking up the rest from reference TRBV5-6 and TRBJ1-3 gives the full variable domain: DAGVTQSPTHLIKTRGQQVTLRCSPKSGHDTVSWYQQALGQGPQFIFQYYEEEERQRGNFPDRFSGHQFPNYSSELNVNALLLGDSALYLCASSSTGAGNTIYFGEGSWLTVV.

This clone has only a few counts. V is TRBV9 and J is TRBJ2-3, with D perhaps TRBD2 (5 bases). The CDR3 has 16 residues. V shed 1 base and J shed 0 bases, with 12 bases lying between them. Germline V gives CDR1 SGDLS, CDR2 YYNGEE. The CDR3 sequence: CASSVRLSTSTDTQYF. The CDR3 DNA reads as TGTGCCAGCAGCGTACGACTATCGACTAGCACAGATACGCAGTATTTT.

This clone came up a few times. The V call is TRBV5-1, the J call TRBJ2-7; TRBD1 might be the D (6 bases). CDR1 and CDR2 (germline): SGHRS, YFSETQ. With 2 bases removed from V and 4 bases from J, the gap between germline ends came to 19 bases. The CDR3 spans 16 residues. The CDR3 spells CASSLSGHASRYEQYF. The CDR3 region has the DNA TGCGCCAGCAGCTTATCGGGACACGCTAGTAGGTACGAGCAGTACTTC.

This clone was recorded a few times. The V call is TRBV5-1, the J call TRBJ2-7; D gene ambiguous. The CDR3 has 11 amino acids. V dropped 4 bases and J dropped 4 bases, with 6 bases sitting between them. Looked up from germline, CDR1 is SGHRS and CDR2 is YFSETQ. The CDR3 region is CASSATYEQYF. In DNA form, the CDR3 reads TGCGCCAGCAGCGCAACATACGAGCAGTACTTC.

The chain combines TRBV6-1 with TRBJ2-1; D not certain. Deletions cut 2 bases from V and 14 bases from J, with 13 bases between. Germline lookup yields CDR1 MNHNS and CDR2 SASEGT. The length of the CDR3 is 12 residues. This CDR3 reads CASSEYLISEFF. The CDR3 region has the DNA TGTGCCAGCAGTGAATATCTCATTAGTGAGTTCTTC.

This clone was found many times. V usage is TRBV6-4 and J usage is TRBJ2-1, with a weak D call TRBD1 (5 bases). Germline CDR1 is MRHNA and CDR2 is SNTAGT. The CDR3 sequence is 13 residues long. The V gene lost 0 bases and the J gene lost 9 bases, with 9 bases spanning the gap. In nucleotides, the CDR3 is TGTGCCAGCAGTGACTCGCCCCAGGGTGAGCAGTTCTTC. It translates to CASSDSPQGEQFF.

This chain connects TRBV10-2 to TRBJ2-5; the D gene is possibly TRBD2 (5 bases). V lost 5 bases and J lost 2, with 12 bases in between. Germline-derived CDR1 and CDR2 are WSHSY and SAAADI. This CDR3 spans 14 amino acids. The CDR3 DNA is TGCGCCAGCAGTCAACCGGGGAGTCAAGAGACCCAGTACTTC. This sequence encodes CASSQPGSQETQYF.

The gene calls are TRBV5-1 and TRBJ2-7; weak D call: TRBD1 (5 bases). The V gene's germline CDR1 is SGHRS and CDR2 YFSETQ. This CDR3 spans 14 amino acids. V shed 3 bases and J shed 2 bases, with 12 bases lying between them. The CDR3, as DNA: TGCGCCAGCAGCTCGCAAACAGGACCCTACGAGCAGTACTTC. This gives the protein CASSSQTGPYEQYF.

V is TRBV6-1 and J is TRBJ1-3; D uncertain. The CDR3 has 15 residues. Germline loops: CDR1 MNHNS, CDR2 SASEGT. V was shortened by 2 bases and J by 3 bases, with 11 bases between the two germline ends. In DNA, the CDR3 is TGTGCCAGCAGTGAACTTAAGGGAGGTGGAAACACCATATATTTT. As protein: CASSELKGGGNTIYF.

The J gene is TRBJ1-2, the V gene TRBV14; 9 positions agree with TRBD1. The V and J ends lost 4 bases and 2 bases, in that order; junction bases with no gene match: 2. The germline CDR1 and CDR2 sequences are SGHDN and FVKESK. There are 14 residues in the CDR3. The CDR3 coding sequence is TGTGCCAGCAGCCCTACAGGGGGCAACTATGGCTACACCTTC. Translated, it gives CASSPTGGNYGYTF. Using reference TRBV14 and TRBJ1-2 for the parts outside the CDR3, the full variable domain is EAGVTQFPSHSVIEKGQTVTLRCDPISGHDNLYWYRRVMGKEIKFLLHFVKESKQDESGMPNNRFLAERTGGTYSTLKVQPAELEDSGVYFCASSPTGGNYGYTFGSGTRLTVV.

This clone was seen a handful of times. The chain carries TRBV5-1 and TRBJ2-2, with 7 bases that match TRBD1. This CDR3 comprises 16 residues. The germline V gene encodes CDR1 SGHRS and CDR2 YFSETQ. V was pared by 3 bases and J by 0 bases, with 5 bases of the junction left unmatched. The CDR3 region has the DNA TGCGCCAGCAGCTCTGCCGGGACAGCGAACACCGGGGAGCTGTTTTTT. Its translation is CASSSAGTANTGELFF.

The rearrangement joins TRBV13 to TRBJ2-3; 10 nucleotides align to TRBD2. V gave up 5 bases and J gave up 1 base; unmatched junction bases: 0. The germline V gene has CDR1 PRHDT and CDR2 FYEKMQ (reference sequence). This CDR3 spans 14 amino acids. CDR3 region: CASSGTSGTDTQYF. CDR3 in DNA: TGTGCCAGCAGCGGGACTAGCGGCACAGATACGCAGTATTTT.

V and J are TRBV28 and TRBJ2-7; 7 nucleotides align to TRBD1. This CDR3 is 16 amino acids long. Germline V gene lookup returns CDR1 MDHEN and CDR2 SYDVKM. V lost 5 bases and J lost 2; bases outside the gene matches: 12. CDR3 bases: TGTGCCAGCAGTCTTACGGGACAGCCAAGACCCTACGAGCAGTACTTC. Encoded protein: CASSLTGQPRPYEQYF.

The chain links TRBV2 to TRBJ1-1; 7 bases agree with TRBD1. With 5 bases clipped from V and 11 bases from J, the junction kept 8 bases outside the gene matches. The CDR3 is 12 residues long. Germline CDR1 SNHLY, CDR2 FYNNEI. The CDR3 DNA is TGTGCCAGCAGTAGATTGACAGGGATGGCTTTCTTT. Its translation is CASSRLTGMAFF.

The chain uses TRBV19 and TRBJ1-1; 8 nucleotides agree with TRBD1. V trimming: 2 bases; J trimming: 1 base; junction bases outside the gene matches: 3. The CDR3 length is 15 residues. Germline-derived CDR1 and CDR2 are LNHDA and SQIVND (reference sequence). Here the CDR3 DNA reads TGTGCCAGTAGTATAAGGACAGGGCGGAACACTGAAGCTTTCTTT. Its translation is CASSIRTGRNTEAFF.

CDR3 region: CASSTSRSSGANVLTF. The CDR3 nucleotides are TGTGCCAGTAGTACCTCGAGAAGCTCTGGGGCCAACGTCCTGACTTTC. The chain links TRBV19 to TRBJ2-6; D is uncertain. Germline loops: CDR1 LNHDA, CDR2 SQIVND (reference sequence). This CDR3 spans 16 amino acids. V was pared by 4 bases and J by 0 bases, with 10 bases between.

This chain joins TRBV19 and TRBJ1-4, with TRBD1 as a possible D gene (5 bases). CDR1 is LNHDA and CDR2 is SQIVND in the germline V gene (reference sequence). V was pared by 3 bases and J by 0 bases, with 11 bases between. The CDR3 length is 16 residues. The CDR3 nucleotides read TGTGCCAGTAGTATGGGGCAGCTTGCAACTAATGAAAAACTGTTTTTT. Translated, it gives CASSMGQLATNEKLFF.

In the case of this clone: At one end, the junction sequence differs from germline, possibly due to a read error. The gene calls are TRBV7-9 and TRBJ2-6, with a weak D call TRBD1 (6 bases). The CDR3 is made up of 16 amino acids. Germline loops: CDR1 SEHNR, CDR2 FQNEAQ (reference sequence). This CDR3 reads CSSTEMGASGANVLTF. CDR3 bases: TGTTCCAGCACCGAGATGGGGGCATCTGGGGCCAACGTCCTGACTTTC. Complete variable domain (other parts from reference TRBV7-9 and TRBJ2-6): DTGVSQNPRHKITKRGQNVTFRCDPISEHNRLYWYRQTLGQGPEFLTYFQNEAQLEKSRLLSDRFSAERPKGSFSTLEIQRTEQGDSAMYLCSSTEMGASGANVLTFGAGSRLTVL.

The rearrangement links TRBV9 to TRBJ2-1; 11 positions match TRBD2. Per the germline V gene, CDR1 is SGDLS and CDR2 is YYNGEE. V lost 2 bases to trimming and J lost 3 bases; unmatched junction nucleotides: 4. The CDR3 covers 16 residues. Here the CDR3 DNA reads TGTGCCAGCAGCGTCGGGACTAGCGGTATCTACAATGAGCAGTTCTTC. It codes for CASSVGTSGIYNEQFF.

The chain carries TRBV7-9 and TRBJ2-7, with D possibly matching TRBD2 (5 bases). Germline-derived CDR1 and CDR2 are SEHNR and FQNEAQ (reference sequence). Between the trimmed V and J ends, which lost 1 base and 2 bases, there was a span of 9 bases. The CDR3 loop spans 14 amino acids. CDR3 sequence reads: CASSLDLAAYEQYF. The DNA of the CDR3 is TGTGCCAGCAGCTTAGATCTAGCAGCCTACGAGCAGTACTTC.

This rearrangement joins TRBV2 to TRBJ2-7; TRBD2 matches at 12 bases. This CDR3 is built from 15 residues. Germline lookup yields CDR1 SNHLY and CDR2 FYNNEI. V lost 4 bases and J lost 2; bases outside the gene matches: 3. In nucleotides, the CDR3 is TGTGCCAGCAGTGGACTAGCGGGAGACGCCTACGAGCAGTACTTC. Translation: CASSGLAGDAYEQYF.

The chain recombines TRBV7-9 with TRBJ1-6; D call uncertain. CDR3 length equals 12 residues. Germline V gene lookup returns CDR1 SEHNR and CDR2 FQNEAQ (reference sequence). V lost 3 bases, J lost 6 bases, and 3 bases lay in between. The CDR3 nucleotides read TGTGCCAGCAGCTTTAGTAATTCACCCCTCCACTTT. Translating gives CASSFSNSPLHF. The variable domain in full, completed from reference TRBV7-9 and TRBJ1-6, reads DTGVSQNPRHKITKRGQNVTFRCDPISEHNRLYWYRQTLGQGPEFLTYFQNEAQLEKSRLLSDRFSAERPKGSFSTLEIQRTEQGDSAMYLCASSFSNSPLHFGNGTRLTVT.

The CDR3 reads CATTHQGNQETQYF. DNA of the CDR3: TGTGCCACAACCCACCAGGGTAACCAAGAGACCCAGTACTTC. The chain is built from TRBV15 and TRBJ2-5, with D perhaps matching TRBD1 (5 bases). Germline V lookup: CDR1 LNHNV, CDR2 YYDKDF (reference sequence). The CDR3 is made up of 14 amino acids. Trimming cost V 9 bases and J 0 bases, with 14 bases left between them.

The chain employs TRBV11-2 and TRBJ2-3, with TRBD2 matching 12 bases. Germline assignment: CDR1 SGHAT and CDR2 FQNNGV. The CDR3 length is 16 residues. Losses at the gene ends were 5 bases for V and 4 bases for J; bases not matched to a gene: 7. The CDR3: CASSRRLAGDSDTQYF. The CDR3 DNA is TGTGCCAGCAGCAGAAGACTAGCGGGAGATTCAGATACGCAGTATTTT.

V usage is TRBV5-6 and J usage is TRBJ2-4; D remains unclear. The germline V gene encodes CDR1 SGHDT and CDR2 YYEEEE. V lost 10 bases and J lost 8, with 13 bases in between. This CDR3 comprises 11 residues. The CDR3 loop is CARFFSDIQYF. The DNA for the CDR3 is TGTGCCCGCTTCTTTTCAGACATTCAGTACTTC.

The chain is built from TRBV30 and TRBJ2-7; 9 nucleotides line up with TRBD1. V was clipped by 2 bases and J by 4 bases; unmatched bases: 9. The CDR3 runs 15 residues. Germline V gene lookup returns CDR1 GTSNPN and CDR2 SVGIG (reference sequence). CDR3 nucleotides: TGTGCCTGGAGTTCCGGGACAGGGTTTGGATACGAGCAGTACTTC. Encoded protein: CAWSSGTGFGYEQYF.